The rows below give T cell receptor beta chains drawn from one sample of a study of T-cell memory formation after mild COVID-19. Each CDR3 protein gets one entry after TCRdb re-called the 5' RACE reads with MiXCR. Of more than 150,000 distinct CDR3 sequences listed, less than 20% were seen once; the top ten hold under 4.5%. Sequencing used PBMCs or a T cell subset sorted from them (not recorded which). The receptors here all came from a man younger than 30 who had mild COVID-19 (a few samples of this study predate the infection). Cell type and time point are not known. CDR3s include the opening cysteine and the closing phenylalanine or tryptophan. D genes are given only for firm matches. Expanded clones get a size class; other rows say once, few or many, or leave the size out.

clone size | J gene | D gene | V gene | CDR3 protein | CDR3 DNA
NA | TRBJ1-5 | NA | TRBV12-3/TRBV12-4 | CASSTGTHQPQHF | TGTGCCAGCAGTACCGGGACTCATCAGCCCCAGCATTTT
NA | TRBJ1-1 | NA | TRBV29-1 | CSVETGRNTEAFF | TGCAGCGTTGAGACAGGAAGGAACACTGAAGCTTTCTTT
few | TRBJ2-2 | TRBD1 | TRBV29-1 | CSAGQGLGGELFF | TGCAGCGCTGGACAGGGCTTGGGCGGGGAGCTGTTTTTT
NA | TRBJ2-1 | NA | TRBV11-1 | CASTQSGTHYNEQFF | TGTGCCAGCACCCAGTCCGGGACACATTACAATGAGCAGTTCTTC
once | TRBJ2-1 | NA | TRBV6-2/TRBV6-3 | CASSRQARGTFF | TGTGCCAGCAGTCGACAGGCGCGGGGGACGTTCTTC
NA | TRBJ1-1 | TRBD1 | TRBV10-3 | CATFRDRVAEAFF | TGTGCCACCTTCAGGGACAGGGTGGCTGAAGCTTTCTTT
few | TRBJ2-5 | NA | TRBV11-2 | CASSLRGAAARETQYF | TGTGCCAGCAGCTTAAGGGGGGCTGCCGCCCGGGAGACCCAGTACTTC
NA | TRBJ2-2 | NA | TRBV4-3 | CASSQGAGGELFF | TGCGCCAGCAGCCAGGGGGCGGGCGGGGAGCTGTTTTTT
few | TRBJ1-4 | NA | TRBV5-1 | CASSHGTTTNEKLFF | TGCGCCAGCAGCCACGGGACAACAACTAATGAAAAACTGTTTTTT
many | TRBJ2-3 | TRBD2 | TRBV5-1 | CASSLVSGGDTQYF | TGCGCCAGCAGCTTGGTTAGCGGGGGAGATACGCAGTATTTT
many | TRBJ2-5 | TRBD1 | TRBV7-9 | CASSPRARGETQYF | TGTGCCAGCAGCCCCCGGGCCAGGGGGGAGACCCAGTACTTC
NA | TRBJ2-5 | NA | TRBV7-3 | CASSTQGPPEGTQYF | TGTGCCAGCAGCACCCAGGGACCCCCGGAAGGGACCCAGTACTTC
many | TRBJ2-1 | TRBD2 | TRBV20-1 | CSATQVRGGPGYNEQFF | TGCAGTGCTACCCAAGTGCGCGGGGGGCCCGGATACAATGAGCAGTTCTTC
few | TRBJ2-2 | NA | TRBV4-3 | CASSQVRGANTGELFF | TGCGCCAGCAGCCAAGTACGCGGGGCGAACACCGGGGAGCTGTTTTTT
few | TRBJ2-2 | NA | TRBV5-1 | CASPTIPNTGELFF | TGCGCCAGCCCCACGATCCCGAACACCGGGGAGCTGTTTTTT
NA | TRBJ1-2 | TRBD1 | TRBV28 | CASSFAGTGEEYGYTF | TGTGCCAGCAGTTTTGCCGGGACAGGGGAGGAGTATGGCTACACCTTC
NA | TRBJ1-1 | NA | TRBV5-6 | CASSLKGRANTEAFF | TGTGCCAGCAGCTTGAAAGGCAGAGCGAACACTGAAGCTTTCTTT
few | TRBJ2-5 | TRBD2 | TRBV9 | CASSEGLPGTQYF | TGTGCCAGCAGCGAGGGACTACCGGGAACCCAGTACTTC
few | TRBJ1-1 | NA | TRBV7-2 | CASSPMGGTEAFF | TGTGCCAGCAGCCCCATGGGTGGAACTGAAGCTTTCTTT
few | TRBJ2-3 | NA | TRBV5-1 | CASSLAGVVTGTDTQYF | TGCGCCAGCAGCTTGGCAGGGGTGGTTACGGGCACAGATACGCAGTATTTT
many | TRBJ1-1 | NA | TRBV4-1 | CASSQELGGRGAEAFF | TGCGCCAGCAGCCAAGAGTTGGGAGGCCGGGGGGCTGAAGCTTTCTTT
NA | TRBJ2-3 | TRBD2 | TRBV5-1 | CASSGGLAGSRDTQYF | TGCGCCAGCAGCGGGGGACTAGCGGGGTCCCGAGATACGCAGTATTTT
NA | TRBJ1-6 | TRBD1 | TRBV12-3/TRBV12-4 | CASSFRQGDSSPLHF | TGTGCCAGCAGTTTCCGACAGGGCGATAGTTCACCCCTCCACTTT